The 4 T cell receptor beta chains in this list originate from one sample, sequenced in a study of blood T cells in healthy people across ages. Sample-barcoded 5' priming and a J-beta primer mix drove a second PCR of 7 to 11 cycles. TCRdb re-called the 5' RACE reads with MiXCR, one entry per CDR3 protein. In the table there are approximately 1.5 million distinct CDR3 sequences, about 35% of which are singletons. Specimen: blood. Every receptor here comes from a woman in her 30s in good health.

This clonotype was observed a few times. V is TRBV19 and J is TRBJ2-3; D is perhaps TRBD1 (6 bases). This CDR3 is built from 16 residues. V was trimmed by 7 bases and J by 0 bases, leaving 17 bases between them. From germline, CDR1 is LNHDA and CDR2 SQIVND (reference sequence). This CDR3 is CASKGFGDTSTDTQYF. The DNA of the CDR3 is TGTGCCAGTAAAGGGTTCGGGGACACCAGCACAGATACGCAGTATTTT.

On this clonotype: A much more abundant neighbour one base away suggests this may be a read error. This chain uses TRBV10-3 with TRBJ2-6, with a weak D call TRBD1 (5 bases). The CDR3 is 15 amino acids. Germline CDR1 ENHRY, CDR2 SYGVKD. In DNA, the CDR3 is TGTGCCGTCAGTGAAGGGGTGTCAGGGGCCAACGTCCTGACTTTC. Its translation: CAVSEGVSGANVLTF.

This clonotype was observed a handful of times. The CDR3 DNA sequence: TGCAGTCTAAACGAGTTTAGCGGGAGGGGTCCCCCCCTCCCAGATACGCAGTATTTT. It yields the protein CSLNEFSGRGPPLPDTQYF. The chain is built from TRBV20-1 and TRBJ2-3; 11 positions match TRBD2. Germline V gene lookup returns CDR1 DFQATT and CDR2 SNEGSKA (reference sequence). With V trimmed by 8 bases and J by 4 bases, 23 bases remained unmatched. The CDR3 runs 19 residues.

This clonotype was seen a few times. In DNA form, the CDR3 reads TGTGCCAGCTCACGCGGGACTACAGCCTACGAGCAGTACTTC. Its translation is CASSRGTTAYEQYF. V and J are TRBV18 and TRBJ2-4, with TRBD2 identical over 7 bases. The J call may be wrong; the DNA end is better matched by TRBJ2-7. CDR1 and CDR2 (germline): KGHSH, LQKENI. The CDR3 consists of 14 residues.